This TCR beta chain emerged from a study of OX40 agonist ivuxolimab in advanced cancers. On the study more broadly: Patients were treated with ivuxolimab, an agonistic anti-OX40 (CD134) antibody. Patients with hepatocellular carcinoma, melanoma, renal cell or head and neck cancer made up the dose-escalation patients.

To note about this clone: The target antigen is unknown.

The J segment lost 7 bases and the V segment lost 5 bases, leaving 2 bases of the junction unmatched. Germline V gene sequence: CDR1 MNHNY, CDR2 SVGAGI (reference sequence). The CDR3 has 13 amino acids. Sequenced by immunoSEQ multiplex PCR; TCRdb stores in-frame clones only, minus some. Of roughly 71,000 clones detected, roughly 80% appear once; the ten largest clones hold around 1.6%. Notes on the study in general: In CD8+ T cells, expanded clones were on average more numerous than in CD4+.

The chain combines TRBV6-6 with TRBJ1-6; 7 bases are shared with TRBD1. The source is an adult with an advanced solid tumor such as melanoma, head and neck, liver or kidney cancer. Material: CD4+ or CD8+ T cells sorted from blood, obtained in a trial of the OX40 agonist ivuxolimab. The CDR3, as DNA: TGTGCCAGCAGTATGACAGGGAATTCACCCCTCCACTTT. Translation gives CASSMTGNSPLHF.